This TCR beta chain appears in the sequencing data of a study of tissue T cells after allogeneic stem cell transplantation. Regarding time point: mouse harvest day 7 after allogeneic transplant. Each mouse received 10^7 T-cell-depleted marrow cells plus 10^6 splenic CD5+ T cells by tail vein. Tissues came from B6→BALB/c major-mismatch GVHD mice at day 7 or 14. The CDR3 has 13 residues. Looked up from germline, CDR1 is KGHTA and CDR2 is FRNEEI. V lost 3 bases, J lost 3 bases, and 3 bases lay in between. Sequencing of TCRbeta CDR3 at survey depth gave sequences and template counts. Sequencing was performed with immunoSEQ multiplex PCR; in TCRdb, only in-frame clones are kept and a portion is missing. The sample records under 8,000 clones, 45% to 50% being singletons. In the case of this clone: Gene names are mouse gene names. The CDR3 goes on 1 residue after the read ends, and that part is filled in from the germline J gene.

This receptor was identified in a female BALB/c mouse given C57BL/6 T cells with graft-versus-host disease after an allogeneic hematopoietic cell transplant. The material sequenced was lymph node tissue. J is TRBJ1-6 and V is TRBV24; D not certain. TRBJ1-6 is an ORF, with its function uncertain. The part of the CDR3 DNA that was read is TGTGCCAGCAGTCTAGGCTATAATTCGCCCCTCTAC. It encodes CASSLGYNSPLY. The CDR3 in its entirety is CASSLGYNSPLYF.